The TCR beta chain under discussion was sequenced for a study of vaccination effects on CD4 cells after COVID-19. As to this clone: Its antigen is currently unknown.

Only in-frame clones appear in the TCRdb table, and some are missing; sequencing was by immunoSEQ multiplex PCR. The table lists just under 75,000 clones, around 70% of them singletons. Germline-derived CDR1 and CDR2 are MNHEY and SVGAGI. The CDR3 extends over 15 amino acids. V gave up 2 bases and J gave up 1 base, with 6 bases separating them. Scientists isolated CD4+ T cells after an approximately 9-day culture period ended. Participants completed two doses of the BNT162b2 or mRNA-1273 vaccine. The chain recombines TRBV6-5 with TRBJ2-6; D gene uncertain. Sequencing used CD4+ T cells from PBMCs cultured without peptide, obtained after COVID-19 vaccination. This receptor was identified in a human donor who received a COVID-19 vaccine. The CDR3 nucleotides read TGTGCCAGCAGTTACGACACTTCTGGGGCCAACGTCCTGACTTTC. It codes for CASSYDTSGANVLTF.